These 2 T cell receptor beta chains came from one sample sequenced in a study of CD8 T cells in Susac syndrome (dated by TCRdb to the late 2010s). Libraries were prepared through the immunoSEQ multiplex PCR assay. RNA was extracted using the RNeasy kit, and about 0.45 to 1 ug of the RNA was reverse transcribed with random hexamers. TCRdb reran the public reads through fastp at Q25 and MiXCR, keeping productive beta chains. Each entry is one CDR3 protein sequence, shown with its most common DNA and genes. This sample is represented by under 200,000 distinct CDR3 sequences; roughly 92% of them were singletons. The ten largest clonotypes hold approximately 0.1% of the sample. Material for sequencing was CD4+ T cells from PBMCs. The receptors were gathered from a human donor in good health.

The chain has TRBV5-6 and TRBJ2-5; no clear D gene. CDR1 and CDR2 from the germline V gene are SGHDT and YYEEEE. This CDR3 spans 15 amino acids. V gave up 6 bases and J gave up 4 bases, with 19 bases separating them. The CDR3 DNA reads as TGTGCCAGCACCCCACTCCAAGGGTTGGGAGAGACCCAGTACTTC. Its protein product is CASTPLQGLGETQYF.

The CDR3: CASSLWSGVTTDTQYF. Written as DNA, the CDR3 is TGTGCCAGCAGTTTATGGTCGGGGGTTACCACAGATACGCAGTATTTT. V and J are TRBV28 and TRBJ2-3, with D possibly matching TRBD2 (6 bases). The CDR3 spans 16 residues. V was clipped by 0 bases and J by 2 bases, with 12 bases between them. The germline gives CDR1 MDHEN, CDR2 SYDVKM.